These 29 T cell receptor beta chains were sequenced from one sample in a study of PD-L1 blockade in urothelial cancer. Time point noted: peripheral blood 6 weeks after treatment start. TCRdb keeps only in-frame clones here, not all; method: immunoSEQ multiplex PCR. The data contain 15,000 to 20,000 clones, approximately 82% of them singletons. Sequenced here: PBMCs, sampled around atezolizumab (anti-PD-L1) treatment. These receptors originate from a man aged 50-59 years with urothelial cancer.

This clone showed up just a few times. The chain couples TRBV28 to TRBJ2-2; no clear D gene. Germline-derived CDR1 and CDR2 are MDHEN and SYDVKM. Trimming stripped 1 base from V and 0 bases from J, with 12 bases between. CDR3 length: 17 amino acids. CDR3 DNA sequence: TGTGCCAGCAGTTTATATAGCCATTATACGAACACCGGGGAGCTGTTTTTT. This codes for CASSLYSHYTNTGELFF.

The V call is TRBV5-1, the J call TRBJ2-3, with 10 bases lining up with TRBD1. Germline V lookup: CDR1 SGHRS, CDR2 YFSETQ. This CDR3 contains 15 residues. V lost 4 bases and J lost 1; bases outside the gene matches: 3. The CDR3 DNA reads TGCGCCAGCAGCATCGGGACAGGGGGCACAGATACGCAGTATTTT. Its translation is CASSIGTGGTDTQYF.

In its sample, this clone was seen a few times. The chain couples TRBV6-1 to TRBJ1-6; D gene unclear. V was shortened by 3 bases and J by 14 bases, with 8 bases between the two germline ends. The germline V gene has CDR1 MNHNS and CDR2 SASEGT. CDR3 length: 11 residues. The CDR3 DNA is TGTGCCAGCAGTGAGTTTTTCACCCTCCACTTT. Protein product: CASSEFFTLHF.

This chain links TRBV19 with TRBJ2-1; 8 bases fit TRBD2. Germline V lookup: CDR1 LNHDA, CDR2 SQIVND (reference sequence). The CDR3 is 15 amino acids. The ends lost 5 bases at V and 7 bases at J; junction bases unmatched: 10. The CDR3 loop is CASSVIGGGRNEQFF. Here the CDR3 DNA reads TGTGCCAGTAGTGTTATCGGCGGGGGGAGGAATGAGCAGTTCTTC. Full variable domain (missing parts from reference TRBV19 and TRBJ2-1): DGGITQSPKYLFRKEGQNVTLSCEQNLNHDAMYWYRQDPGQGLRLIYYSQIVNDFQKGDIAEGYSVSREKKESFPLTVTSAQKNPTAFYLCASSVIGGGRNEQFFGPGTRLTVL.

In its sample, this clone was seen once. The genes are TRBV11-3 and TRBJ2-5; possibly TRBD2 for D (7 bases). Per the germline V gene, CDR1 is SGHNT and CDR2 is YENEEA. Trimming cost V 5 bases and J 2 bases, with 12 bases left between them. The CDR3 runs 14 residues. The CDR3 is CASSRGAGQETQYF. In DNA form, the CDR3 reads TGTGCCAGCAGCCGGGGGGCAGGGCAAGAGACCCAGTACTTC. The full variable domain, rest sourced from reference TRBV11-3 and TRBJ2-5, is EAGVVQSPRYKIIEKKQPVAFWCNPISGHNTLYWYLQNLGQGPELLIRYENEEAVDDSQLPKDRFSAERLKGVDSTLKIQPAELGDSAVYLCASSRGAGQETQYFGPGTRLLVL.

This chain links TRBV7-2 with TRBJ1-2; 7 bases align to TRBD1. With 4 bases clipped from V and 6 bases from J, the junction kept 2 bases outside the gene matches. Germline V CDR1 and CDR2: SGHTA, FQGNSA. CDR3 length equals 12 residues. The CDR3 loop is CASSSTGNGYTF. The DNA for the CDR3 is TGTGCCAGCAGCTCGACAGGGAATGGCTACACCTTC.

The CDR3 DNA is TGTGCCAGCAGCCCACTAGCGGAGCAGTTCTTC. Amino acids: CASSPLAEQFF. J is TRBJ2-1 and V is TRBV2, with TRBD2 identical over 7 bases. V was clipped by 6 bases and J by 10 bases; unmatched bases: 3. CDR1 SNHLY and CDR2 FYNNEI come from the germline V gene. This CDR3 region has 11 residues.

J is TRBJ2-1 and V is TRBV5-4; no clear D. The germline gives CDR1 SGHNT, CDR2 YYREEE (reference sequence). This CDR3 has 13 residues. The germline V and J ends were trimmed by 7 bases and 6 bases, with 14 bases remaining between them. The CDR3 here is CASRLLAVNEQFF. The DNA of the CDR3 is TGTGCCAGCCGCCTGCTGGCGGTCAATGAGCAGTTCTTC.

This rearrangement joins TRBV6-4 to TRBJ2-2; the match to TRBD1 covers 9 bases. The V and J ends lost 0 bases and 8 bases, in that order; junction bases with no gene match: 1. This CDR3 comprises 14 residues. Germline CDR1 is MRHNA and CDR2 is SNTAGT. As DNA, the CDR3 is TGTGCCAGCAGTGACTCCGGGACAGGGGGGGAGCTGTTTTTT. Encoded protein: CASSDSGTGGELFF.

The chain is built from TRBV7-8 and TRBJ2-3; TRBD1 aligns across 7 bases. The germline V gene has CDR1 SGHVS and CDR2 FQNEAQ. The CDR3 contains 15 residues. V lost 4 bases, J lost 2 bases, and 6 bases stayed unmatched. CDR3 residues: CASSSGQTFTDTQYF. Here the CDR3 DNA reads TGTGCCAGCAGCTCGGGACAGACATTCACAGATACGCAGTATTTT.

This clone was counted a single time. The chain recombines TRBV30 with TRBJ2-2; 15 bases map to TRBD2. The CDR3 runs to 17 residues. V shed 3 bases and J 7 bases; nucleotides not matched to a gene: 9. Germline values: CDR1 GTSNPN, CDR2 SVGIG (reference sequence). CDR3 in amino acids: CAWRTRTSGRANGELFF. The CDR3 bases are TGTGCCTGGAGAACAAGGACTAGCGGGAGGGCGAACGGGGAGCTGTTTTTT.

The chain couples TRBV4-2 to TRBJ2-5; D is unclear. CDR1 and CDR2 (germline): LGHNA, YNFKEQ. This CDR3 is 14 amino acids long. The germline V and J ends were trimmed by 4 bases and 0 bases, with 9 bases remaining between them. The CDR3 loop is CASSPAANQETQYF. The CDR3 coding sequence is TGTGCCAGCAGCCCGGCGGCAAACCAAGAGACCCAGTACTTC.

This rearrangement joins TRBV14 to TRBJ1-1, with 10 bases identical to TRBD1. CDR1 and CDR2 from the germline V gene are SGHDN and FVKESK. Germline trimming cut 8 bases from V and 11 bases from J; bases unmatched to any gene: 14. The CDR3 has 14 residues. The chain's CDR3 is CASGPGQGWSEAFF. Written as DNA, the CDR3 is TGTGCCAGCGGGCCGGGACAGGGGTGGAGCGAGGCTTTCTTT.

The V gene is TRBV18, the J gene TRBJ2-7, with TRBD1 matching 8 bases. Germline V gene lookup returns CDR1 KGHSH and CDR2 LQKENI. The trim removed 4 bases at V and 6 bases at J, leaving 11 bases unmatched. This CDR3 contains 15 residues. Here the CDR3 DNA reads TGTGCCAGCTCACAAACGGACAGGGCCGTTTCCGAGCAGTACTTC. This gives the protein CASSQTDRAVSEQYF. Drawing the rest from reference TRBV18 and TRBJ2-7, the complete variable domain is NAGVMQNPRHLVRRRGQEARLRCSPMKGHSHVYWYRQLPEEGLKFMVYLQKENIIDESGMPKERFSAEFPKEGPSILRIQQVVRGDSAAYFCASSQTDRAVSEQYFGPGTRLTVT.

This sequence joins TRBV5-4 and TRBJ2-2; D possibly corresponds to TRBD2 (5 bases). Germline V gene lookup returns CDR1 SGHNT and CDR2 YYREEE (reference sequence). The CDR3 runs to 15 residues. V shed 2 bases and J shed 6 bases, with 14 bases lying between them. CDR3 nucleotides: TGTGCCAGCAGCTTTAAAGGGAGTAACGCCGGGGAGCTGTTTTTT. Translating it yields CASSFKGSNAGELFF.

The chain has TRBV5-4 and TRBJ2-4, with D possibly matching TRBD1 (7 bases). Trimming cost V 4 bases and J 3 bases, with 11 bases left between them. This CDR3 has 14 amino acids. CDR1 and CDR2 from the germline V gene are SGHNT and YYREEE (reference sequence). For the CDR3, the DNA is TGTGCCAGCAGCGCAGGGGGACTCAAAAACATTCAGTACTTC. Translated, it gives CASSAGGLKNIQYF.

V gene TRBV6-5 combines with J gene TRBJ1-5; no firm D call. The germline CDR1 and CDR2 sequences are MNHEY and SVGAGI. V shed 2 bases and J shed 11 bases, with 16 bases lying between them. The CDR3 extends over 14 amino acids. The CDR3, as DNA: TGTGCCAGCAGTTACACCCAGACTGCCTCGGCCCAGCATTTT. This encodes CASSYTQTASAQHF.

For the CDR3, the DNA is TGTGCCAGCAGCTTGGGGACAGGCGACGTTGAGCAGTTCTTC. Protein product: CASSLGTGDVEQFF. This chain connects TRBV5-8 to TRBJ2-1, with TRBD1 identical over 7 bases. The junction had 6 bases not matched to a gene; V was cut back by 0 bases and J by 9 bases. The CDR3 is made up of 14 amino acids. Germline CDR1 SGHTS, CDR2 YDEGEE.

The CDR3 region is CASSQTGGATEAFF. DNA of the CDR3: TGTGCCAGCAGTCAGACAGGGGGCGCAACTGAAGCTTTCTTT. This chain joins TRBV7-2 and TRBJ1-1; 10 positions match TRBD1. V shed 6 bases, J shed 5 bases, and the junction held 6 bases outside the gene matches. Germline lookup yields CDR1 SGHTA and CDR2 FQGNSA. This CDR3 has 14 amino acids.

This clone has more than one count but fewer than ten. The gene calls are TRBV6-5 and TRBJ1-6, with D hard to call. CDR1 and CDR2 from the germline V gene are MNHEY and SVGAGI. Trimming took 3 bases from V and 5 from J, leaving 2 bases between them. The CDR3 has 12 amino acids. Here the CDR3 DNA reads TGTGCCAGCAGTTATAATAATTCACCCCTCCACTTT. Protein product: CASSYNNSPLHF.

This chain links TRBV2 with TRBJ2-5, with 10 bases matching TRBD1. CDR1 and CDR2 (germline): SNHLY, FYNNEI. V gave up 6 bases and J gave up 4 bases; unmatched junction bases: 2. This CDR3 has 13 residues. The CDR3 sequence is CASRGDRGETQYF. The CDR3 region has the DNA TGTGCCAGCAGGGGGGACAGGGGAGAGACCCAGTACTTC.

This chain links TRBV19 with TRBJ2-7, with 11 positions matching TRBD2. V lost 6 bases and J lost 4; bases outside the gene matches: 8. The V gene's germline CDR1 is LNHDA and CDR2 SQIVND (reference sequence). The CDR3 extends over 15 amino acids. The CDR3, as DNA: TGTGCCAGTAGCCCTACTAGCGGGAGATCTTACGAGCAGTACTTC. This encodes CASSPTSGRSYEQYF.

This rearrangement joins TRBV28 to TRBJ1-6, with 7 positions matching TRBD1. Germline V gene sequence: CDR1 MDHEN, CDR2 SYDVKM. The V gene end was trimmed by 5 bases and the J gene end by 0 bases; junction bases not matched to a gene: 4. This CDR3 comprises 16 residues. The CDR3 region has the DNA TGTGCCAGCAGTCTACAGGGGAGCTCCTATAATTCACCCCTCCACTTT. This encodes CASSLQGSSYNSPLHF.

V gene TRBV18 combines with J gene TRBJ2-7, with 12 nucleotides matching TRBD1. The junction had 4 bases not matched to a gene; V was cut back by 5 bases and J by 2 bases. The CDR3 has 15 amino acids. The germline V gene has CDR1 KGHSH and CDR2 LQKENI. In nucleotides, the CDR3 is TGTGCCAGCTCAAGTGGGACAGGGGGCCCCTACGAGCAGTACTTC. It encodes CASSSGTGGPYEQYF.

This chain links TRBV4-1 with TRBJ2-1; no firm D call. This CDR3 is built from 16 residues. Trimming pared 2 bases from V and 6 bases from J, leaving 17 bases between. Looked up from germline, CDR1 is MGHRA and CDR2 is YSYEKL. CDR3 bases: TGCGCCAGCAGCCAATATCAGTCAAACCCCTTCAATGAGCAGTTCTTC. Amino acid sequence: CASSQYQSNPFNEQFF.

This clone was seen a single time. This sequence joins TRBV19 and TRBJ2-5; a weak D match, TRBD1 (6 bases). This CDR3 region has 13 residues. CDR1 LNHDA and CDR2 SQIVND come from the germline V gene (reference sequence). The V gene lost 2 bases and the J gene lost 4 bases, with 8 bases spanning the gap. CDR3 in amino acids: CASSITGTETQYF. The CDR3 bases are TGTGCCAGTAGTATAACAGGGACAGAGACCCAGTACTTC.

The chain couples TRBV18 to TRBJ2-7, with a tentative D call TRBD2 (6 bases). Trimming removed 3 bases at V and 0 bases at J, with 18 bases between. The CDR3 sequence is 17 residues long. Germline assignment: CDR1 KGHSH and CDR2 LQKENI. CDR3 in DNA: TGTGCCAGCTCACCCGGCGGCGGAGGGTTAAGCTCCTACGAGCAGTACTTC. Its protein is CASSPGGGGLSSYEQYF. Combining the CDR3 with reference TRBV18 and TRBJ2-7 gives the whole variable domain NAGVMQNPRHLVRRRGQEARLRCSPMKGHSHVYWYRQLPEEGLKFMVYLQKENIIDESGMPKERFSAEFPKEGPSILRIQQVVRGDSAAYFCASSPGGGGLSSYEQYFGPGTRLTVT.

This clone was seen only once. CDR3 in DNA: TGTGCCAGCAGCTTATGGACAGGGAGCACAGATACGCAGTATTTT. This translates into CASSLWTGSTDTQYF. The V gene is TRBV7-9, the J gene TRBJ2-3; 8 nucleotides align to TRBD1. V shed 2 bases, J shed 0 bases, and the junction held 1 base outside the gene matches. The V gene's germline CDR1 is SEHNR and CDR2 FQNEAQ (reference sequence). The CDR3 runs 15 residues.

V usage is TRBV29-1 and J usage is TRBJ2-3, with a tentative D call TRBD2 (6 bases). V was shortened by 3 bases and J by 3 bases, with 7 bases between the two germline ends. The germline gives CDR1 SQVTM, CDR2 ANQGSEA. The CDR3 length is 12 residues. CDR3 sequence reads: CSVDRGTDTQYF. CDR3 bases: TGCAGCGTTGACCGGGGGACAGATACGCAGTATTTT.